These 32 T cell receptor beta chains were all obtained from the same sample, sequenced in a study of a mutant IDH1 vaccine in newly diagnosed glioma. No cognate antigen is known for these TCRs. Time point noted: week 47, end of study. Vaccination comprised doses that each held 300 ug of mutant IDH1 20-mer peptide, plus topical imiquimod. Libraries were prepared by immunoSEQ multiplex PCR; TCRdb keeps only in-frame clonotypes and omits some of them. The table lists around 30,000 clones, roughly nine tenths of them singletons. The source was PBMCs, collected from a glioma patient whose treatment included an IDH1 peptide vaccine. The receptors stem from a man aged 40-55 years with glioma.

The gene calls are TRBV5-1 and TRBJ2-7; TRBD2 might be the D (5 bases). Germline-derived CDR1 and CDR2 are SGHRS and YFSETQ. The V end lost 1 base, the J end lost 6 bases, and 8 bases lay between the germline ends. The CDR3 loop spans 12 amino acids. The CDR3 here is CASSLQRGEQYF. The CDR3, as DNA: TGCGCCAGCAGCTTGCAACGGGGCGAGCAGTACTTC.

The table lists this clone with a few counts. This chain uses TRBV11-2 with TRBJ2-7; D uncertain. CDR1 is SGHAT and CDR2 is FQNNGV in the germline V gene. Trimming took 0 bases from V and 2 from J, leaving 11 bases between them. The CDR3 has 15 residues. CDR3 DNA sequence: TGTGCCAGCAGCTTAGACCGAGCAGCTACCTACGAGCAGTACTTC. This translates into CASSLDRAATYEQYF. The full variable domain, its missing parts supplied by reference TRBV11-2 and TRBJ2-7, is EAGVAQSPRYKIIEKRQSVAFWCNPISGHATLYWYQQILGQGPKLLIQFQNNGVVDDSQLPKDRFSAERLKGVDSTLKIQPAKLEDSAVYLCASSLDRAATYEQYFGPGTRLTVT.

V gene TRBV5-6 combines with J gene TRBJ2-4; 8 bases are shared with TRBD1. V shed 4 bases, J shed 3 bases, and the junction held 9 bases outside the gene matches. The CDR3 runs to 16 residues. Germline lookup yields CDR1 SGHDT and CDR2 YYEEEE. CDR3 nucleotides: TGTGCCAGCAGCCCGACCTTGACAGGGGACAAAAACATTCAGTACTTC. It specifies CASSPTLTGDKNIQYF.

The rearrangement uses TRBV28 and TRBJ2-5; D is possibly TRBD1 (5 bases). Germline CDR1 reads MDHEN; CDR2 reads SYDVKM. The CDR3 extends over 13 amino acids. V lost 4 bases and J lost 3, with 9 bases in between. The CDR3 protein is CASSSDSKETQYF. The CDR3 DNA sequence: TGTGCCAGCAGTTCAGACAGTAAAGAGACCCAGTACTTC.

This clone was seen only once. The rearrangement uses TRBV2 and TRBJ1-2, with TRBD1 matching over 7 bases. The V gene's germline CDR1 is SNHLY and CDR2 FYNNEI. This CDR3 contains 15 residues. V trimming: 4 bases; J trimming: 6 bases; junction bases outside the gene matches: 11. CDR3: CASSVSTGLRDGYTF. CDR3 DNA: TGTGCCAGCAGTGTCTCGACAGGGCTAAGGGATGGCTACACCTTC.

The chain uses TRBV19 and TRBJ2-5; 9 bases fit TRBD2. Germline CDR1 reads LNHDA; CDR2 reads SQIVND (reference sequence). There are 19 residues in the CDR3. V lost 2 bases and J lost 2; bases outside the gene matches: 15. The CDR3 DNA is TGTGCCAGTAGTATATTCGGTCCTGGGGTAGCGGGAGTACAAGAGACCCAGTACTTC. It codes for CASSIFGPGVAGVQETQYF.

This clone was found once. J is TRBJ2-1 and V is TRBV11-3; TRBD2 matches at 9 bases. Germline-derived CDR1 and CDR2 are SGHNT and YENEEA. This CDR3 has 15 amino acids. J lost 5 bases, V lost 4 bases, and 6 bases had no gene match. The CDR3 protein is CASSSTGGRDNEQFF. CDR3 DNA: TGTGCCAGCAGCTCGACGGGCGGGAGGGACAATGAGCAGTTCTTC.

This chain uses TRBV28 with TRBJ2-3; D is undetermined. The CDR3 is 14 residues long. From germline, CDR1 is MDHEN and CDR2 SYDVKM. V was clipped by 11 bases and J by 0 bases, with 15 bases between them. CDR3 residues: CAGRAQHSTDTQYF. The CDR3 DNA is TGTGCCGGACGGGCGCAGCATAGCACAGATACGCAGTATTTT.

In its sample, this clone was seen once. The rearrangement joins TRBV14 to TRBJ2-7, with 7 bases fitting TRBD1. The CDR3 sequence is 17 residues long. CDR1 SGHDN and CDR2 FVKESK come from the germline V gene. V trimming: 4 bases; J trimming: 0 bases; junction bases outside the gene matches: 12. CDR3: CASSRKEGDRGSYEQYV. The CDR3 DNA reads TGTGCCAGCAGCCGAAAAGAGGGGGACAGAGGCTCCTACGAGCAGTACGTC.

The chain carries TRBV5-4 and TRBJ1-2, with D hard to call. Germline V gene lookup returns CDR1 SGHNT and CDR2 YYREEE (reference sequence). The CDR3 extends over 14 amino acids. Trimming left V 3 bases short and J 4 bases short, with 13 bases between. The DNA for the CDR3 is TGTGCCAGCAGCTCGTCGACGGTAGTCTATGGCTACACCTTC. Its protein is CASSSSTVVYGYTF.

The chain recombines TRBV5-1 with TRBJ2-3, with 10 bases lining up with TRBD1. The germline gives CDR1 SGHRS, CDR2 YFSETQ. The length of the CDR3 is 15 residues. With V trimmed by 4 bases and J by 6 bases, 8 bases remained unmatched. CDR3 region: CASSHPGQGMDTQYF. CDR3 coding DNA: TGCGCCAGCAGCCATCCGGGACAGGGGATGGATACGCAGTATTTT.

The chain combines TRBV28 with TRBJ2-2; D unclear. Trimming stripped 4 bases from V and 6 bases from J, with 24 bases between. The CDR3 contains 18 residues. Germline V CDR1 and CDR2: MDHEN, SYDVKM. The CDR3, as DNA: TGTGCCAGCAGTTACCCCTCGATTCGGGCCAGTGGGGCCGGGGAGCTGTTTTTT. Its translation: CASSYPSIRASGAGELFF.

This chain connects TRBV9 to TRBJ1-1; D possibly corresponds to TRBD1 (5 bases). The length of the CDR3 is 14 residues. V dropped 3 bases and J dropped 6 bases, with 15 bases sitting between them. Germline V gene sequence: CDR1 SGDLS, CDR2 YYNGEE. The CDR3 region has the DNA TGTGCCAGCAGCGCCCGCACTCAGGGTGCTGAAGCTTTCTTT. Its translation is CASSARTQGAEAFF. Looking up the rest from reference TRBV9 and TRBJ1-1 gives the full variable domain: DSGVTQTPKHLITATGQRVTLRCSPRSGDLSVYWYQQSLDQGLQFLIQYYNGEERAKGNILERFSAQQFPDLHSELNLSSLELGDSALYFCASSARTQGAEAFFGQGTRLTVV.

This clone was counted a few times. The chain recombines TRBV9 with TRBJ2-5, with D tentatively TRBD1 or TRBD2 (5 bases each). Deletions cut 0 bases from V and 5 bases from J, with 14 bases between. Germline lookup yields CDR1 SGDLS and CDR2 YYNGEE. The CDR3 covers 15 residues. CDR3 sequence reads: CASSVAGSVWETQYF. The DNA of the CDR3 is TGTGCCAGCAGCGTAGCAGGGAGCGTATGGGAGACCCAGTACTTC.

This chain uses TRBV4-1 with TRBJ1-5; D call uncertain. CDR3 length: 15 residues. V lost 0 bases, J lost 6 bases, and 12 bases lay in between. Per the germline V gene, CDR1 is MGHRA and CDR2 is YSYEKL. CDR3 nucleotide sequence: TGCGCCAGCAGCCAAGATCGGGGTGGGAGTCAGCCCCAGCATTTT. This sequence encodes CASSQDRGGSQPQHF.

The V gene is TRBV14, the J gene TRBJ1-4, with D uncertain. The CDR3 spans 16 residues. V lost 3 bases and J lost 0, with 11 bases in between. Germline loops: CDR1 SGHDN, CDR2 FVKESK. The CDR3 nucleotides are TGTGCCAGCAGCCAGGGAAACCAAGCAACTAATGAAAAACTGTTTTTT. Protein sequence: CASSQGNQATNEKLFF.

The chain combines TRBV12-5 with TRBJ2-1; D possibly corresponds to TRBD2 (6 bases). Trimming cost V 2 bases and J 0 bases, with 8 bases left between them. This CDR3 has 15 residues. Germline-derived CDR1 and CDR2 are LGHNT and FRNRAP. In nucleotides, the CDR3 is TGTGCTAGTGGTTTGACGGGACTCTCCTACAATGAGCAGTTCTTC. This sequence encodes CASGLTGLSYNEQFF.

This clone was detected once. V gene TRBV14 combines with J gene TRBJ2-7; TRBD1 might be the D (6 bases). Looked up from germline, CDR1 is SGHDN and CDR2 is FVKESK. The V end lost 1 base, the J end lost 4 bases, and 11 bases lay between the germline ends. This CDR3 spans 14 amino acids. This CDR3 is CASSQGRGVYEQYV. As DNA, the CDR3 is TGTGCCAGCAGCCAAGGCAGGGGAGTGTACGAGCAGTACGTC.

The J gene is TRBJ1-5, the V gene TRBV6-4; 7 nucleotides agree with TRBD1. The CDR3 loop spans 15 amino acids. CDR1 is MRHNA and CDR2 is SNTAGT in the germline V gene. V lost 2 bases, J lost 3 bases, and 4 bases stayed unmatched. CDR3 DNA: TGTGCCAGCAGTGACCCCGACAGGGACAATCAGCCCCAGCATTTT. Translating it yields CASSDPDRDNQPQHF.

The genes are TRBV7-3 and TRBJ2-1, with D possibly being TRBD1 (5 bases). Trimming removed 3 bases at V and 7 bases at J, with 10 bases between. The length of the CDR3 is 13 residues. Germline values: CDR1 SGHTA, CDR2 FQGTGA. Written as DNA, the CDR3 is TGTGCCAGCAGCTTGGGCAGGGTAAATGAGCAGTTCTTC. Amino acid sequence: CASSLGRVNEQFF.

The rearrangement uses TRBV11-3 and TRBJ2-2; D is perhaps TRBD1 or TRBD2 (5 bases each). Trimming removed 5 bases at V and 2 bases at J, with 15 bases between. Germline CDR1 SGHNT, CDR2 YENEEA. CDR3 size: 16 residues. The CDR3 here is CASSPYRRLNTGELFF. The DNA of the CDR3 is TGTGCCAGCAGCCCGTACAGGAGGCTTAACACCGGGGAGCTGTTTTTT.

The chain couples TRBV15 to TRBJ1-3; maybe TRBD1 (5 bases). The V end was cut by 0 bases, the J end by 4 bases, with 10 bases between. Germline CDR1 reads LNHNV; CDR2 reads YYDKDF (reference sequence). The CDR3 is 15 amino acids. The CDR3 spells CATSRDARAGNTIYF. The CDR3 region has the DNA TGTGCCACCAGCAGAGATGCCAGGGCGGGAAACACCATATATTTT.

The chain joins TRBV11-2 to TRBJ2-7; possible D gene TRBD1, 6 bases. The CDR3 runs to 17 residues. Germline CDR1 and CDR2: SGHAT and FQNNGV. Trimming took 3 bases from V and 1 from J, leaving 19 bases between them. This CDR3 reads CASSFSDSVVSSYEQYF. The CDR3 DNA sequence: TGTGCCAGCAGCTTTTCGGACAGCGTCGTTTCTTCCTACGAGCAGTACTTC.

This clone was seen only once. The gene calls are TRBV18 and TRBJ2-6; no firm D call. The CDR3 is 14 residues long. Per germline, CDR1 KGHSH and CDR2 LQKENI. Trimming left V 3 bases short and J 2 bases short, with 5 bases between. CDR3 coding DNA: TGTGCCAGCTCACCCCTAGCTGGGGCCAACGTCCTGACTTTC. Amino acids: CASSPLAGANVLTF.

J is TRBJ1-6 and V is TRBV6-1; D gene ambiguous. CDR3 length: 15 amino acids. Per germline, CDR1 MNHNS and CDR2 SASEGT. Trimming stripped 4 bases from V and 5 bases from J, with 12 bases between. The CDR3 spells CASSVRTGDNSPLHF. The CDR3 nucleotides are TGTGCCAGCAGTGTACGGACGGGAGATAATTCACCCCTCCACTTT.

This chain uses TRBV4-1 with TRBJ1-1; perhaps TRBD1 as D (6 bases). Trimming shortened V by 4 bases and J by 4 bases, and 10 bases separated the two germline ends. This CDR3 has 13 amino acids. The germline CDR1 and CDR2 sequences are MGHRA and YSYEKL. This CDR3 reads CASSLGGFTEAFF. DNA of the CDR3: TGCGCCAGCAGCCTAGGGGGATTCACTGAAGCTTTCTTT.

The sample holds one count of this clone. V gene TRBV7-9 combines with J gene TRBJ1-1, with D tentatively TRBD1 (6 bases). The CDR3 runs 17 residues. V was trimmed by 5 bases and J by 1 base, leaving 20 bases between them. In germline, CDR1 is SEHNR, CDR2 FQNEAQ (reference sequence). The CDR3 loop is CASSIYRDTVRNTEAFF. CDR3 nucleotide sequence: TGTGCCAGCAGCATTTACCGGGACACCGTTAGGAACACTGAAGCTTTCTTT.

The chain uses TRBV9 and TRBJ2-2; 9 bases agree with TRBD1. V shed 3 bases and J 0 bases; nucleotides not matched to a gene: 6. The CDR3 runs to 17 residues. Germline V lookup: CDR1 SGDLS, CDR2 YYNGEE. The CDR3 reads CASSDQTGGTNTGELFF. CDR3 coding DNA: TGTGCCAGCAGCGACCAGACAGGGGGGACGAACACCGGGGAGCTGTTTTTT.

CDR3 nucleotides: TGCGCCAGCGCCATGAGGGGTAGCGGGGGTGCGAATGCGAAAGAGACCCAGTACTTC. It specifies CASAMRGSGGANAKETQYF. The genes are TRBV5-1 and TRBJ2-5; 9 bases line up with TRBD2. V dropped 7 bases and J dropped 3; count of bases not matched to a gene: 22. The germline CDR1 and CDR2 sequences are SGHRS and YFSETQ. The CDR3 has 19 residues.

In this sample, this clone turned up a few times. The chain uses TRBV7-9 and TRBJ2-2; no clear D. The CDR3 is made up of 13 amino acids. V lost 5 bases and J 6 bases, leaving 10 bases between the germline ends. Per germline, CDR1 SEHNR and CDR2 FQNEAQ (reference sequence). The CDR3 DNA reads TGTGCCAGCAGCCTCGGATGGTCCGGGGAGCTGTTTTTT. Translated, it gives CASSLGWSGELFF.

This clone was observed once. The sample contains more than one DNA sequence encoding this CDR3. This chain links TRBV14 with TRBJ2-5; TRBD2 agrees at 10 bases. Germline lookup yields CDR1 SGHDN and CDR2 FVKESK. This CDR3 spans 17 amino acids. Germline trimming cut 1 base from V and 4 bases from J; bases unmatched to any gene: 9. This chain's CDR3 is CASSQGSIAGGLETQYF. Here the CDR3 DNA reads TGTGCCAGCAGCCAAGGTTCGATAGCGGGAGGACTAGAGACCCAGTACTTC. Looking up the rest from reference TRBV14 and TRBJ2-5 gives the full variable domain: EAGVTQFPSHSVIEKGQTVTLRCDPISGHDNLYWYRRVMGKEIKFLLHFVKESKQDESGMPNNRFLAERTGGTYSTLKVQPAELEDSGVYFCASSQGSIAGGLETQYFGPGTRLLVL.

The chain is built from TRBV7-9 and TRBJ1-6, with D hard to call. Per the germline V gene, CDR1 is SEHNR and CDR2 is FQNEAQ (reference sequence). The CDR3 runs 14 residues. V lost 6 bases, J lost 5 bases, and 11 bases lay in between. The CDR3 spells CASSLGYDNSPLHF. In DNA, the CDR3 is TGTGCCAGCAGTCTTGGGTATGATAATTCACCCCTCCACTTT.